The TCR beta chain described here comes from a study of blood T cell repertoires in COVID-19 (dated by TCRdb to the early 2020s). Study-level background: Samples from collaborators originated in the United States, Italy and Spain and spanned both the acute and convalescent phases of COVID-19. The prospective study material was composed of cDNA or gDNA derived from T cells, B-cell-depleted T cells, or PBMCs. Subjects who had been exposed to COVID-19, were actively infected with it, or had recovered from it provided the deeply sampled blood TCRbeta repertoires that made up the dataset. A freely available public database, intended as a resource for researchers studying the immune response to SARS-CoV-2, is where the repertoires were released. The samples were drawn from the first 160 participants of the ongoing ImmuneRACE study and from 950 to 1,500 subjects provided by 6 global collaborators. Sample metadata almost always included a de-identified subject ID, COVID-19 status, age in years and sex. Where available, HLA class I and class II types were obtained from metadata supplied by the sample provider rather than from assay-based typing.

Note on this clone: The clone's antigen remains unknown. Base qualities are not provided; no much larger clone lies one nucleotide away.

Results and caveats for the whole study, not just this receptor: Clinical and demographic metadata were provided uncurated, with the amount varying by source and participant.

From cysteine to phenylalanine, the CDR3 is 16 amino acids long. Only the CDR3 portion is preserved as DNA: 48 bases, with reading frame beginning at the first base. V and J are truncated by 2 bases and 5 bases respectively, leaving an intervening sequence of 17 bases. Per the germline V gene, SGDLS is the CDR1 and YYNGEE is the CDR2. Enrolling through a virtual design, the prospective study's participants ranged in age from about 18 to 89 years and lived across approximately 25 United States geographic areas. In the prospective study, participants were assigned to cohorts based on the clinical history participants reported in a screening survey and a study questionnaire. Each participant in the prospective study had whole blood, serum and a nasopharyngeal or oropharyngeal swab collected by mobile phlebotomists. Participants in the prospective study had the option to provide additional blood draws and questionnaires over an approximately 2-month period. Blood samples from the prospective study were shipped frozen or at room temperature prior to DNA extraction.

TCRbeta CDR3 regions were amplified from genomic DNA using the immunoSEQ Assay, a bias-controlled multiplex PCR. Regarding the original processing steps: Within the assay, amplification of reference gene primers was used to estimate how many nucleated cells each sample contained. Sequence reads were collapsed and filtered to measure the absolute abundance of every unique TCRbeta CDR3 rearrangement. Productive Simpson clonality was computed per sample as the square root of Simpson's diversity index over productive rearrangements. TCRdb obtained this table from immuneACCESS and retained in-frame rearrangements with V and J assigned. These tables miss some clones; where compared with another copy, unresolved V genes account for less than half of the shortfall, and the remainder is unexplained. Clone size and V and J calls were adopted from that table, with D and trimming inferred from the DNA. The sample yields a few hundred thousand clones; around 88% were counted once. The top ten clonotypes cover roughly 14% of the sample.

The chain joins TRBV9 to TRBJ2-1, with TRBD1 as a weak D call on 7 bases. This TCR came from a woman aged 45-65 years with acute COVID-19. The sequencing sample was made of PBMCs or T cells enriched from blood (not recorded which). The bases are TGTGCCAGCAGCGTCACCCAGGGGGGTCCCAACAATGAGCAGTTCTTC. This is translated as CASSVTQGGPNNEQFF.